The 19 T cell receptor beta chains given below trace back to one sample, sequenced in a study of blood T cell repertoires in COVID-19. The repertoire was sequenced with immunoSEQ multiplex PCR; TCRdb's copy has only in-frame clones and lacks some. Altogether some 200,000 clones are present, under 90% being singletons, with the ten largest covering around a sixth. Sequencing was performed on peripheral blood. These receptors originate from a woman of 80 years or more with active or convalescent COVID-19.

The J gene is TRBJ2-7, the V gene TRBV21-1; no DNA check was done on the table's D call, TRBD1. TRBV21-1 is described as a pseudogene. CDR3 size: 13 residues. Here the CDR3 DNA reads TGTGCCAGCAGCACCCGGGACATATACGAGCAGTACTTC. Protein: CASSTRDIYEQYF.

This clone showed up just once. The rearrangement joins TRBV6-4 to TRBJ2-3; maybe TRBD1 (8 bases). The CDR3 contains 18 residues. Germline V gene sequence: CDR1 MRHNA, CDR2 SNTAGT. Trimming stripped 8 bases from V and 0 bases from J, with 24 bases between. CDR3: CASPHRGRVEFSTDTQYF. The CDR3 coding sequence is TGTGCCAGCCCCCACAGGGGGAGGGTTGAGTTTAGCACAGATACGCAGTATTTT.

V is TRBV18 and J is TRBJ2-3; D possibly corresponds to TRBD2 (5 bases). CDR1 and CDR2 from the germline V gene are KGHSH and LQKENI. The CDR3 sequence is 16 residues long. V lost 0 bases and J 0 bases, leaving 10 bases between the germline ends. This chain's CDR3 is CASSPPGGTSTDTQYF. The CDR3 DNA is TGTGCCAGCTCACCACCCGGAGGTACTAGCACAGATACGCAGTATTTT.

The chain employs TRBV29-1 and TRBJ1-4; unclear D gene. The V end was cut by 2 bases, the J end by 7 bases, with 11 bases between. The CDR3 spans 13 residues. The germline V gene has CDR1 SQVTM and CDR2 ANQGSEA. CDR3 in DNA: TGCAGCGTTGAACTCCGGCGGGGTGAAAAACTGTTTTTT. Translating it yields CSVELRRGEKLFF.

This clone was recorded only once. This chain links TRBV6-5 with TRBJ1-1, with 9 positions matching TRBD1. The CDR3 has 15 residues. The ends lost 10 bases at V and 0 bases at J; junction bases unmatched: 9. The germline V gene has CDR1 MNHEY and CDR2 SVGAGI. CDR3 loop: CATDGTGRLNTEAFF. CDR3 nucleotides: TGTGCCACTGATGGGACAGGGAGGTTGAACACTGAAGCTTTCTTT.

V usage is TRBV20-1 and J usage is TRBJ1-1, with D possibly matching TRBD1 (6 bases). From germline, CDR1 is DFQATT and CDR2 SNEGSKA (reference sequence). This CDR3 region has 10 residues. The CDR3 here is CRGGGTEAFF. CDR3 in DNA: TGCAGAGGGGGAGGGACTGAAGCTTTCTTT.

The V and J genes are TRBV19 and TRBJ1-2; D possibly corresponds to TRBD1 (5 bases). CDR1 is LNHDA and CDR2 is SQIVND in the germline V gene (reference sequence). This CDR3 has 14 residues. The V gene lost 0 bases and the J gene lost 4 bases, with 9 bases spanning the gap. The CDR3 sequence is CASSIDWGGYGYTF. The CDR3, as DNA: TGTGCCAGTAGTATAGATTGGGGCGGCTATGGCTACACCTTC.

V usage is TRBV5-1 and J usage is TRBJ2-3; TRBD2 might be the D (5 bases). CDR3 length equals 15 residues. The germline V and J ends were trimmed by 5 bases and 1 base, with 14 bases remaining between them. The V gene's germline CDR1 is SGHRS and CDR2 YFSETQ. This chain's CDR3 is CASSDIPEGTDTQYF. The CDR3 DNA is TGCGCCAGCAGTGATATCCCGGAGGGCACAGATACGCAGTATTTT.

The V and J genes are TRBV30 and TRBJ1-2; the D gene is possibly TRBD1 (5 bases). From germline, CDR1 is GTSNPN and CDR2 SVGIG (reference sequence). This CDR3 has 14 residues. V was pared by 0 bases and J by 0 bases, with 8 bases between. The CDR3 sequence is CAWSVHRTNYGYTF. The CDR3 nucleotides are TGTGCCTGGAGTGTACACAGGACTAACTATGGCTACACCTTC.

This chain links TRBV7-8 with TRBJ2-5; D is tentatively TRBD1 or TRBD2 (6 bases each). The CDR3 is 14 amino acids. The V and J ends lost 5 bases and 5 bases respectively, with 15 bases between them. CDR1 and CDR2 (germline): SGHVS, FQNEAQ. The CDR3 DNA sequence: TGTGCCAGCAGCCGAGGGGGGCCAAGGGAGACCCAGTACTTC. Amino acids: CASSRGGPRETQYF.

This chain connects TRBV4-2 to TRBJ1-1; D not resolved. The germline CDR1 and CDR2 sequences are LGHNA and YNFKEQ. The CDR3 covers 12 residues. V dropped 4 bases and J dropped 3 bases, with 6 bases sitting between them. CDR3 in DNA: TGTGCCAGCAGCCTCGGGGACACTGAAGCTTTCTTT. It codes for CASSLGDTEAFF.

The chain uses TRBV7-9 and TRBJ2-2, with 7 positions matching TRBD1. Per the germline V gene, CDR1 is SEHNR and CDR2 is FQNEAQ (reference sequence). V lost 3 bases, J lost 4 bases, and 11 bases stayed unmatched. CDR3 length: 17 residues. The chain's CDR3 is CASSFAGQVSGTGELFF. The CDR3 bases are TGTGCCAGCAGCTTCGCCGGACAGGTTTCGGGCACCGGGGAGCTGTTTTTT.

This chain connects TRBV6-7 to TRBJ1-5, with TRBD1 as a possible D gene (5 bases). TRBV6-7 is an open reading frame whose function is uncertain. The CDR3 has 16 amino acids. Trimming removed 2 bases at V and 7 bases at J, with 18 bases between. The CDR3 loop reads CASSYKLGQGRQPQHF. DNA for the CDR3: TGTGCCAGCAGTTACAAACTGGGTCAGGGTAGACAGCCCCAGCATTTT.

The V and J genes are TRBV12-1 and TRBJ2-5; the table's D call of TRBD2 was not tested on the DNA. TRBV12-1 is reported as a pseudogene. The CDR3 extends over 15 amino acids. CDR3 nucleotide sequence: TGTGCCAGCAGCCTACCCCGAAGAGGACAAGAGACCCAGTACTTC. Its translation is CASSLPRRGQETQYF.

This chain links TRBV12-3 or TRBV12-4 with TRBJ1-2, with 7 bases identical to TRBD1. Trimming cost V 6 bases and J 4 bases; bases outside gene matches: 5. CDR3 length equals 13 residues. The CDR3 is CASSEQGIYGYTF. DNA of the CDR3: TGTGCCAGCAGCGAACAGGGGATCTATGGCTACACCTTC.

This clone was seen once. This chain joins TRBV7-8 and TRBJ1-2, with D unresolved. CDR3 length: 20 amino acids. The V end lost 1 base, the J end lost 0 bases, and 24 bases lay between the germline ends. Per germline, CDR1 SGHVS and CDR2 FQNEAQ. The CDR3 bases are TGTGCCAGCAGCTTAGGCGCGGCTCCAGTGGAGGGATCCCCTAACTATGGCTACACCTTC. Encoded protein: CASSLGAAPVEGSPNYGYTF.

This chain connects TRBV5-4 to TRBJ2-3; TRBD2 agrees at 11 bases. The length of the CDR3 is 14 residues. Germline V gene data show CDR1 as SGHNT and CDR2 as YYREEE (reference sequence). V shed 10 bases, J shed 5 bases, and the junction held 9 bases outside the gene matches. The CDR3 sequence is CASNSGRALDTQYF. CDR3 sequence (DNA): TGTGCCTCCAATAGCGGGAGGGCCTTAGATACGCAGTATTTT.

CDR3 DNA sequence: TGTGCCTGGAGTGTCTTGCGGGGAGGAATCAATGAGCAGTTCTTC. Its protein product is CAWSVLRGGINEQFF. The J gene is TRBJ2-1, the V gene TRBV30, with a tentative D call TRBD2 (6 bases). Trimming shortened V by 0 bases and J by 6 bases, and 15 bases separated the two germline ends. This CDR3 has 15 residues. Germline CDR1 and CDR2: GTSNPN and SVGIG (reference sequence).

The chain joins TRBV12-3 or TRBV12-4 to TRBJ1-1; unclear D gene. The CDR3 loop spans 11 amino acids. V was cut by 5 bases and J by 4 bases, with 5 bases left in between. As DNA, the CDR3 is TGTGCCAGCAGTACGGTCACTGAAGCTTTCTTT. This gives the protein CASSTVTEAFF.